This T cell receptor beta chain emerged from a study of T cell responses to AZD1222 COVID-19 vaccine. Study findings and constraints: Repertoires were sampled only after the peak T cell response.

To note about this clone: Its antigen is as yet unknown.

Profiling relied on immunoSEQ multiplex PCR, and the TCRdb table lists in-frame clones only, not all of them. Of about 140,000 clones listed, approximately 90% are singletons. V lost 1 base to trimming and J lost 4 bases, with 14 bases between them. This CDR3 has 16 amino acids. Per the germline V gene, CDR1 is MDHEN and CDR2 is SYDVKM. Sequences were derived from peripheral blood, sampled on day 0 of AZD1222 vaccination. The J gene is TRBJ1-5, the V gene TRBV28; possibly TRBD1 for D (5 bases). The TCR comes from an adult in good health. This CDR3 is CASSLFGGVGNQPQHF. The CDR3 coding sequence is TGTGCCAGCAGTTTATTCGGGGGAGTAGGTAATCAGCCCCAGCATTTT.